A single sample gave rise to the 18 T cell receptor beta chains below, sequenced in a study of monozygotic twins with inflammatory bowel disease. TCRdb re-called the 5' RACE reads and catalogs CDR3 proteins one per entry, DNA excluded. The ten most abundant clones cover about 2.3% of a sample with 420,000 or so distinct CDR3 sequences. The sequenced material came from blood. The receptors stem from a human donor with ulcerative colitis or Crohn's disease, or a healthy co-twin of an affected twin (not recorded which).

This chain uses TRBV6-1 with TRBJ2-7. CDR3 size: 14 residues. Germline V lookup: CDR1 MNHNS, CDR2 SASEGT. The CDR3 reads CASSPISVDYEQYF.

The chain's CDR3 is CASSSTRRLAGTSTDTQYF. The gene calls are TRBV6-2 or TRBV6-3 and TRBJ2-3; the D call from TCRdb, TRBD2, cannot be confirmed without DNA. This CDR3 comprises 19 residues. CDR1 and CDR2 from the germline V gene are MNHEY and SVGEGT.

The chain carries TRBV18 and TRBJ2-3; the TRBD1 assignment by TCRdb is unverifiable without DNA. Germline V gives CDR1 KGHSH, CDR2 LQKENI. The CDR3 length is 13 residues. CDR3 in amino acids: CASSPQGIDTQYF.

The CDR3 loop reads CASSLIPPEETQYF. This chain links TRBV5-1 with TRBJ2-5; TCRdb indicates TRBD2, and absent DNA this call remains unverified. Looked up from germline, CDR1 is SGHRS and CDR2 is YFSETQ. This CDR3 region has 14 residues.

The chain couples TRBV4-1 to TRBJ2-7; absent DNA, TCRdb's TRBD1 call cannot be checked. Germline values: CDR1 MGHRA, CDR2 YSYEKL. The CDR3 loop spans 16 amino acids. The CDR3 sequence is CASSQDALTASYEQYF.

The chain is built from TRBV20-1 and TRBJ2-3; TCRdb's D gene call, TRBD2, goes unchecked for lack of DNA. CDR1 DFQATT and CDR2 SNEGSKA come from the germline V gene (reference sequence). This CDR3 has 14 residues. The CDR3 sequence: CSAAGTSVTDTQYF.

The CDR3 sequence: CSAPPGLAGWDTQYF. The rearrangement links TRBV20-1 to TRBJ2-3; TCRdb outputs TRBD2, but without DNA this stays unchecked. Germline values: CDR1 DFQATT, CDR2 SNEGSKA (reference sequence). The CDR3 runs 15 residues.

The gene calls are TRBV10-3 and TRBJ2-7; there is no DNA to check the TCRdb D call of TRBD1. The CDR3 runs to 13 residues. CDR1 and CDR2 from the germline V gene are ENHRY and SYGVKD. The CDR3 sequence: CAISDNQGYEQYF.

The V and J genes are TRBV7-2 and TRBJ2-3; TCRdb gives TRBD1 as the D gene, but with no DNA this cannot be confirmed. The CDR3 is 13 residues long. Germline V gene sequence: CDR1 SGHTA, CDR2 FQGNSA. The CDR3: CASSYQGTDTQYF.

The genes are TRBV10-2 and TRBJ2-2; TCRdb's D call, TRBD2, is unchecked because there is no DNA. The germline gives CDR1 WSHSY, CDR2 SAAADI. This CDR3 region has 14 residues. The CDR3 region is CASSDLAGGGELFF.

The chain joins TRBV6-2 or TRBV6-3 to TRBJ2-1. The CDR3 totals 14 residues. The germline V gene has CDR1 MNHEY and CDR2 SVGEGT. CDR3: CASSYGSTYNEQFF.

The chain carries TRBV5-1 and TRBJ1-2; TCRdb indicates TRBD1, and absent DNA this call remains unverified. Germline V gene lookup returns CDR1 SGHRS and CDR2 YFSETQ. This CDR3 comprises 14 residues. The CDR3 loop is CASSQPKTGQGTTF.

J is TRBJ2-7 and V is TRBV7-2; TCRdb's assignment of TRBD2 cannot be checked, as there is no DNA. The germline gives CDR1 SGHTA, CDR2 FQGNSA. The CDR3 spans 14 residues. CDR3 protein: CARSLAGLSYEQYF.

CDR3 loop: CASSQVGRDSGNTIYF. V usage is TRBV3-1 and J usage is TRBJ1-3. The length of the CDR3 is 16 residues. Germline V gene lookup returns CDR1 LGHDT and CDR2 YNNKEL (reference sequence).

V usage is TRBV29-1 and J usage is TRBJ2-1; TCRdb selects TRBD2, and the lack of DNA leaves this call unchecked. This CDR3 contains 11 residues. Germline CDR1 SQVTM, CDR2 ANQGSEA. Here the CDR3 reads CSVGTRNEQFF.

This chain connects TRBV5-4 to TRBJ2-2; the D call of TRBD2 rests on TCRdb alone, since no DNA is present to check it. Germline V lookup: CDR1 SGHNT, CDR2 YYREEE (reference sequence). The CDR3 consists of 18 residues. This CDR3 is CASSPVNSGDGATGELFF.

CDR3 in amino acids: CASSPGVIRGTEAFF. The gene calls are TRBV5-1 and TRBJ1-1; there is no DNA to check the TCRdb D call of TRBD1. The CDR3 consists of 15 residues. Germline CDR1 reads SGHRS; CDR2 reads YFSETQ.

The V and J genes are TRBV9 and TRBJ2-7; the TRBD2 assignment by TCRdb is unverifiable without DNA. Germline CDR1 is SGDLS and CDR2 is YYNGEE. The CDR3 extends over 17 amino acids. CDR3 region: CASSPRPDGLSSYEQYF.